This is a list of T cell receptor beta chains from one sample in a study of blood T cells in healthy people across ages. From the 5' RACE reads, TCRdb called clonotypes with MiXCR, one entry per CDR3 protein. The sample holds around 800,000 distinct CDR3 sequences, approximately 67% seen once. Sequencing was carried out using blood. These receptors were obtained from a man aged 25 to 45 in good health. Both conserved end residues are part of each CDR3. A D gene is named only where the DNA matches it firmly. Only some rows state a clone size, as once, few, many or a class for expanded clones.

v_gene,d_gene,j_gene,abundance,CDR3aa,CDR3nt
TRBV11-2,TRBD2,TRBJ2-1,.,CASSPRPAGMGNEQFF,TGTGCCAGCAGCCCCAGACCAGCGGGGATGGGGAATGAGCAGTTCTTC
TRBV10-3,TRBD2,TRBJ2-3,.,CATSLLAGGAGEDTQYF,TGTGCCACCTCTCTGCTAGCGGGGGGCGCGGGCGAAGATACGCAGTATTTT
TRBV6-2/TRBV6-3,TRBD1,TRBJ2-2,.,CASRSSGTGNTGELFF,TGTGCCAGCAGATCCTCCGGGACAGGGAACACCGGGGAGCTGTTTTTT
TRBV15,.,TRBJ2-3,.,CATSSYLADTQYF,TGTGCCACCAGCAGTTACCTGGCAGATACGCAGTATTTT
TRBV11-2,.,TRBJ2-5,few,CASSLGSEEQYF,TGTGCCAGCAGCTTAGGATCGGAGGAGCAGTACTTC
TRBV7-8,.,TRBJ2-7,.,CASSLSQQGEQYF,TGTGCCAGCAGCTTGTCTCAACAGGGCGAGCAGTACTTC
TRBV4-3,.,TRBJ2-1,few,CASSQDLGTSYNEQFF,TGCGCCAGCAGCCAAGATCTAGGGACATCCTACAATGAGCAGTTCTTC
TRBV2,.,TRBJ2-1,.,CASITEAAIGQFF,TGTGCCAGCATTACGGAGGCCGCCATAGGGCAGTTCTTC
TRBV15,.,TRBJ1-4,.,CATSVRARNEKLFF,TGTGCCACCAGCGTAAGGGCCAGGAATGAAAAACTGTTTTTT
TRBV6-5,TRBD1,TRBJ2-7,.,CASSYDRAVAEQYF,TGTGCCAGCAGTTACGACAGGGCAGTAGCCGAGCAGTACTTC
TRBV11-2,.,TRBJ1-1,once,CASSPRPGVMNTEAFF,TGTGCCAGCAGTCCCCGACCGGGCGTCATGAACACTGAAGCTTTCTTT
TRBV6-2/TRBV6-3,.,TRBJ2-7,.,CASSPPGGRSSINFKNEQYF,TGTGCCAGCAGCCCCCCCGGGGGCCGGAGTTCAATCAATTTCAAGAACGAGCAGTACTTC
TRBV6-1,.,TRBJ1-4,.,CASSEQPDEKLFF,TGTGCCAGCAGTGAGCAGCCCGATGAAAAACTGTTTTTT
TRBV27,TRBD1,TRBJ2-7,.,CASSTLPGQSGSYEQYF,TGTGCCAGCAGTACGCTACCGGGACAGAGTGGCTCCTACGAGCAGTACTTC
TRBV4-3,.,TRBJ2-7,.,CASSQDALNRFSYEQYF,TGCGCCAGCAGCCAAGATGCCCTCAACAGGTTCTCCTACGAGCAGTACTTC
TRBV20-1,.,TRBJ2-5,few,CSAPGGSQETQYF,TGCAGTGCCCCAGGGGGGAGCCAAGAGACCCAGTACTTC
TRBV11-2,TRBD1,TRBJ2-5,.,CASSLFVTGGEETQYF,TGTGCCAGCAGCTTATTCGTGACAGGGGGCGAGGAGACCCAGTACTTC
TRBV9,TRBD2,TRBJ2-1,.,CASSISGGSSYNEQFF,TGTGCCAGCAGCATTTCGGGGGGGTCCTCCTACAATGAGCAGTTCTTC
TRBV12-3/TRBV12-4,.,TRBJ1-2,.,CASSFRGGYTF,TGTGCCAGCAGCTTTAGGGGTGGCTACACCTTC
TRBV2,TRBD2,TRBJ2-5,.,CASSPGLAGELQETQYF,TGTGCCAGCAGCCCAGGACTAGCGGGGGAACTCCAAGAGACCCAGTACTTC
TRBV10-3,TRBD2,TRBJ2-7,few,CAISESSGGFYEQYF,TGTGCCATCAGTGAGAGTAGCGGGGGGTTCTACGAGCAGTACTTC
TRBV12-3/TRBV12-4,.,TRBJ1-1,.,CASSLLGDTEAFF,TGTGCCAGCAGTTTATTGGGGGACACTGAAGCTTTCTTT
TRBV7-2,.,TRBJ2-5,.,CASSLGGLEETQYF,TGTGCCAGCAGCTTAGGGGGACTGGAGGAGACCCAGTACTTC
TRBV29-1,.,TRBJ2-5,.,CRVGQETQYF,TGCCGAGTGGGGCAAGAGACCCAGTACTTC
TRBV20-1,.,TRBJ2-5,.,CSESGPDRSGETQYF,TGCAGTGAAAGTGGCCCGGACAGATCAGGAGAGACCCAGTACTTC
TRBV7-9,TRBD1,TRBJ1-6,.,CASSLAGTANSPLHF,TGTGCCAGCAGCTTGGCCGGGACAGCGAATTCACCCCTCCACTTT
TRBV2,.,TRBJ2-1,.,CASKGIWEQFF,TGTGCCAGCAAAGGGATCTGGGAGCAGTTCTTC
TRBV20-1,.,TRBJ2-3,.,CSARVGSTTDTQYF,TGCAGTGCTAGAGTGGGAAGTACCACAGATACGCAGTATTTT
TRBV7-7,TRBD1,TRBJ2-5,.,CASSFLRQGPLEKETQYF,TGTGCTAGCAGCTTCCTACGACAGGGACCCCTCGAGAAAGAGACCCAGTACTTC
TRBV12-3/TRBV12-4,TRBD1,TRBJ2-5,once,CASRSTGGFYNEQYF,TGTGCCAGCAGGTCGACAGGGGGGTTTTACAATGAGCAGTACTTC